The 8 T cell receptor beta chains listed next were all sequenced from one sample in a study of metastatic and nonmetastatic thyroid tumors. Until they underwent thyroid surgery, no patient had received any treatment. TCRdb re-called the PCR reads with MiXCR. In the table there are 9,500 to 12,000 clones, around 27% of which are singletons. Sequencing was performed on adjacent normal tissue. Source of these receptors: a male donor with papillary thyroid cancer or a benign thyroid nodule (not recorded which). Some clones in this sample may be carry-over from other donors' samples.

This CDR3 is CSATGGSPLHF. The CDR3 nucleotides are TGCAGTGCTACCGGGGGTTCACCCCTCCACTTT. V is TRBV20-1 and J is TRBJ1-6, with a tentative D call TRBD1 (5 bases). This CDR3 has 11 amino acids. Trimming pared 4 bases from V and 9 bases from J, leaving 7 bases between. The germline CDR1 and CDR2 sequences are DFQATT and SNEGSKA (reference sequence).

V gene TRBV6-1 combines with J gene TRBJ1-2; D ambiguous. This CDR3 has 14 amino acids. Per germline, CDR1 MNHNS and CDR2 SASEGT. V was pared by 6 bases and J by 3 bases, with 14 bases between. The CDR3 DNA reads TGTGCCAGCAGCATCCTAGGGTGGGACTATGGCTACACCTTC. This translates into CASSILGWDYGYTF.

V and J are TRBV2 and TRBJ1-1; D is unclear. The V gene lost 6 bases and the J gene lost 1 base, with 9 bases spanning the gap. Germline CDR1 reads SNHLY; CDR2 reads FYNNEI. The length of the CDR3 is 13 residues. The CDR3 region is CASSAYENTEAFF. Here the CDR3 DNA reads TGTGCCAGCAGCGCCTACGAGAACACTGAAGCTTTCTTT.

The rearrangement joins TRBV7-2 to TRBJ1-2; D unresolved. CDR3 size: 14 residues. The ends were cut back, 1 base at V and 8 bases at J, with 14 bases in the middle. The germline CDR1 and CDR2 sequences are SGHTA and FQGNSA. The CDR3: CASSLDHRRAGYTF. The CDR3 DNA is TGTGCCAGCAGCTTAGACCATAGACGCGCGGGCTACACCTTC.

J is TRBJ1-1 and V is TRBV20-1, with D unresolved. V lost 3 bases and J 1 base, leaving 6 bases between the germline ends. CDR3 size: 12 residues. The V gene's germline CDR1 is DFQATT and CDR2 SNEGSKA (reference sequence). The CDR3 nucleotides are TGCAGTGCTAGCTCAGGGAACACTGAAGCTTTCTTT. Translating it yields CSASSGNTEAFF.

Within the sample, this clone is medium-sized. The chain employs TRBV19 and TRBJ2-7; weak D call: TRBD1 (6 bases). V was cut by 4 bases and J by 0 bases, with 10 bases left in between. Per the germline V gene, CDR1 is LNHDA and CDR2 is SQIVND (reference sequence). This CDR3 contains 14 residues. CDR3 DNA: TGTGCCAGTAGTAGGACAGTGAGCTCCTACGAGCAGTACTTC. Residues: CASSRTVSSYEQYF.

This clone has ten or more counts. The same CDR3 arises from other DNA sequences in this sample as well. The chain combines TRBV30 with TRBJ2-1, with 10 bases identical to TRBD2. The CDR3 consists of 19 residues. In germline, CDR1 is GTSNPN, CDR2 SVGIG (reference sequence). V trimming: 0 bases; J trimming: 4 bases; junction bases outside the gene matches: 15. CDR3 sequence (DNA): TGTGCCTGGAGTGTGCTCCGTAGCGGGAGGCGTTCGTCTTACAATGAGCAGTTCTTC. Protein product: CAWSVLRSGRRSSYNEQFF.

This clone came up a few times. V and J are TRBV7-2 and TRBJ2-7; 9 bases map to TRBD1. The J segment lost 4 bases and the V segment lost 0 bases, leaving 7 bases of the junction unmatched. This CDR3 comprises 16 residues. Per germline, CDR1 SGHTA and CDR2 FQGNSA. CDR3 in DNA: TGTGCCAGCAGCTTAGCTTTAGGGACAGGGTTGTACGAGCAGTACTTC. Translated: CASSLALGTGLYEQYF.